This T cell receptor beta chain was sequenced for a study of beta chain features in type 1 diabetes. On the study more broadly: The study examined roughly 100 million sorted cells across all samples. Whole-study results and caveats: TCRB repertoires of naive, central memory and Treg cells appeared more similar among patients than among healthy donors.

V shed 5 bases and J shed 2 bases, with 16 bases lying between them. The CDR3 runs 16 residues. CDR1 PRHDT and CDR2 FYEKMQ come from the germline V gene (reference sequence). CD4+ naive, central memory, regulatory and stem cell-like memory cells were sorted via CD45RO/CCR7/CD25/CD127/CD95/CD27. Expressed TCRB transcripts were sequenced, since all the RNA that had been isolated was reverse transcribed. Measured with immunoSEQ multiplex PCR; TCRdb has only the in-frame clones, and not every one. The profile shows roughly 610,000 clones, 15% to 19% of them singletons. This clone showed up just a few times. Its antigen is not known.

The chain recombines TRBV13 with TRBJ1-5; D may be TRBD1 (5 bases). The origin of this receptor is a man aged 18 to 29 in good health. The sequenced material came from naive CD4+ T cells from blood. The CDR3: CASSVRTGKGNQPQHF. The CDR3 DNA reads TGTGCCAGCAGCGTTCGAACAGGAAAGGGCAATCAGCCCCAGCATTTT.